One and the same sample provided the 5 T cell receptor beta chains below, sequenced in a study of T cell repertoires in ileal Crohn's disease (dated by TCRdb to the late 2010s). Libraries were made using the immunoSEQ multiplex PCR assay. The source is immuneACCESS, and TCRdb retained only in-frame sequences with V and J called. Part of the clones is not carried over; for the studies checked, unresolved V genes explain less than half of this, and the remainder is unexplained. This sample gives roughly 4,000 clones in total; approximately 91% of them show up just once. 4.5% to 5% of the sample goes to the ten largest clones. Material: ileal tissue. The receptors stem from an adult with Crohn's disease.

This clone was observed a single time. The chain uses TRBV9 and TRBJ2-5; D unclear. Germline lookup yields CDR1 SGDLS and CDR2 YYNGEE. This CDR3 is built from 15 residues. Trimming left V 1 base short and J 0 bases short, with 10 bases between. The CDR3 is CASSVSATYQETQYF. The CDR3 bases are TGTGCCAGCAGCGTAAGCGCTACGTACCAAGAGACCCAGTACTTC.

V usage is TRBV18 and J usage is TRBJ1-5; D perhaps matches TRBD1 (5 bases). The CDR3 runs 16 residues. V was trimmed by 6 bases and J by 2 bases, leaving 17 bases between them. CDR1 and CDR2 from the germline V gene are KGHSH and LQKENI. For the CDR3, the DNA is TGTGCCAGCTCCCCGGAGGTGGGGGGAGGCAATCAGCCCCAGCATTTT. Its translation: CASSPEVGGGNQPQHF.

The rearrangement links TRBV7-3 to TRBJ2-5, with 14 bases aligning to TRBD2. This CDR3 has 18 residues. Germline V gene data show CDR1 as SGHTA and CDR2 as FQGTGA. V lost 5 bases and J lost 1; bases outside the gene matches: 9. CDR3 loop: CASSRRRGLAGVQETQYF. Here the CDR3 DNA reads TGTGCCAGCAGCCGTAGGCGGGGACTAGCGGGGGTCCAAGAGACCCAGTACTTC. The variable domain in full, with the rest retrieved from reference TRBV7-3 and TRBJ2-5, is GAGVSQTPSNKVTEKGKYVELRCDPISGHTALYWYRQSLGQGPEFLIYFQGTGAADDSGLPNDRFFAVRPEGSVSTLKIQRTERGDSAVYLCASSRRRGLAGVQETQYFGPGTRLLVL.

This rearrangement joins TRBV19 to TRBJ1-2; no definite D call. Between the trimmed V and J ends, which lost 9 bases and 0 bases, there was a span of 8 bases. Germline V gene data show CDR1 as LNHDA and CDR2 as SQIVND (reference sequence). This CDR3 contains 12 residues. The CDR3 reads CASNLANYGYTF. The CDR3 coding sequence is TGTGCCAGCAATCTAGCTAACTATGGCTACACCTTC. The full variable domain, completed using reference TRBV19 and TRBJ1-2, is DGGITQSPKYLFRKEGQNVTLSCEQNLNHDAMYWYRQDPGQGLRLIYYSQIVNDFQKGDIAEGYSVSREKKESFPLTVTSAQKNPTAFYLCASNLANYGYTFGSGTRLTVV.

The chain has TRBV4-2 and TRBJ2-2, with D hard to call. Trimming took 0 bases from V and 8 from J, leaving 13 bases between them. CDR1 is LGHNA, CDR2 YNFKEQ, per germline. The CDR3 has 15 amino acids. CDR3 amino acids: CASSQDTASSGELFF. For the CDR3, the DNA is TGTGCCAGCAGCCAAGATACCGCTTCGTCGGGGGAGCTGTTTTTT.